This T cell receptor beta chain was profiled in a study of T cells in localized non-small cell lung cancer. Sequenced by immunoSEQ multiplex PCR; TCRdb stores in-frame clones only, minus some. The table has about 41,000 clones, around 83% seen once; the top ten hold almost 8%. V lost 8 bases, J lost 7 bases, and 20 bases lay in between. Germline CDR1 is SEHNR and CDR2 is FQNEAQ (reference sequence). The CDR3 runs to 14 residues. Study conclusions and caveats: In adjacent lung appeared a median around 56 of the top 100 tumor clones. Uninvolved nearby lung showed the greatest T cell clonality, exceeding that found in tumor. There was an association of higher blood T cell density with longer overall survival.

A remark on this clone: What it binds is unknown.

This clonotype was sampled from a man between 40 and 69 years old with stage II lung adenocarcinoma. This chain connects TRBV7-9 to TRBJ1-1; D is perhaps TRBD1 (5 bases). Sample: PBMCs, taken before any cancer treatment. CDR3 in DNA: TGTGCCAGCCTCTTTGTAGGGGCAGACAGTGAAGCTTTCTTT. This encodes CASLFVGADSEAFF.